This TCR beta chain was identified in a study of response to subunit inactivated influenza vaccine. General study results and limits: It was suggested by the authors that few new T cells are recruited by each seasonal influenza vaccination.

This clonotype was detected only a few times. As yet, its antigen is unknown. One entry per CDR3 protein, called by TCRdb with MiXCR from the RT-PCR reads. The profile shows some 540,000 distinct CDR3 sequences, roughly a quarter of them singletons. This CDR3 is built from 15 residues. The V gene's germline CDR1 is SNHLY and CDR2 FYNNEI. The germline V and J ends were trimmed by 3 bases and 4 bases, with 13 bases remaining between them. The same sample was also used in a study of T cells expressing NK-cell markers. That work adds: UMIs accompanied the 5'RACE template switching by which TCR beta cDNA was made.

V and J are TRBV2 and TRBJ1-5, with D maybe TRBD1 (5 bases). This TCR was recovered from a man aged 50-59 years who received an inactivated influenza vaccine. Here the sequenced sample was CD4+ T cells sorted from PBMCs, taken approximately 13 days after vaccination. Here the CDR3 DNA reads TGTGCCAGCAGTGAGAGCAACTCAGGGAATCAGCCCCAGCATTTT. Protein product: CASSESNSGNQPQHF.